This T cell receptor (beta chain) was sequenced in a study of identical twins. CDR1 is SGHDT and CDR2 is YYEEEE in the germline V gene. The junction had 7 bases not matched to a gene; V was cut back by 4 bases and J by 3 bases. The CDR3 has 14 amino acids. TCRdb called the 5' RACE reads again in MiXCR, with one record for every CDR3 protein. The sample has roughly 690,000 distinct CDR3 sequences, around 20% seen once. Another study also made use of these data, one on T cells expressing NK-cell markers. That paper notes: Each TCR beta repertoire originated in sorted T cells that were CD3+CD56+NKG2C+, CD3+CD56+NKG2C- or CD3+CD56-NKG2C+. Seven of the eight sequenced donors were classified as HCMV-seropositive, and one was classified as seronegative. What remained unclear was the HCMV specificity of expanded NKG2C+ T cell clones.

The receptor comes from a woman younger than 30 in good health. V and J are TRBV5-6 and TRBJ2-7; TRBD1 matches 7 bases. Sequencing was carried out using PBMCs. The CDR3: CASSPGTVIYEQYF. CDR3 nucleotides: TGTGCCAGCAGCCCCGGGACAGTAATCTACGAGCAGTACTTC.